These 19 T cell receptor beta chains originate from one sample sequenced in a study of CD8+CD57+ T cells in acquired aplastic anemia (dated by TCRdb to between 2017 and 2018). The run used an Illumina HiSeq 2000. Profiling of TCR beta VDJ combinations and CDR3 sequences used genomic DNA as the template. TCRdb's own reprocessing of the public reads used fastp at Q25 and MiXCR and kept productive beta chains. Rows are combined by CDR3 protein, so each entry shows the most common genes and DNA. Recorded for this sample are about 210,000 distinct CDR3 sequences; approximately 60% of them occurred a single time. The ten largest clones take up 25% to 30% of the sample. Sequencing was performed on sorted CD4+, CD8+, or CD8+CD57+ T cells (not recorded which) from PBMCs. The source is a human donor in good health.

In the case of this clonotype: At one boundary the junction diverges from the germline segment, which might be a read error. V is TRBV4-1 and J is TRBJ1-1, with TRBD1 matching 7 bases. The CDR3 runs to 14 residues. From germline, CDR1 is MGHRA and CDR2 YSYEKL. The CDR3 is CASSLRQGGTESFF. As DNA, the CDR3 is TGCGCCAGCAGCCTTAGACAGGGAGGTACTGAATCTTTCTTT.

The rearrangement uses TRBV20-1 and TRBJ1-1, with TRBD1 as a possible D gene (5 bases). The ends were cut back, 4 bases at V and 3 bases at J, with 12 bases in the middle. The CDR3 has 13 residues. Germline V gives CDR1 DFQATT, CDR2 SNEGSKA (reference sequence). CDR3 sequence: CSATVMGDTEAFF. CDR3 in DNA: TGCAGTGCTACCGTAATGGGGGACACTGAAGCTTTCTTT.

The chain combines TRBV15 with TRBJ2-7; D remains unclear. Germline lookup yields CDR1 LNHNV and CDR2 YYDKDF (reference sequence). This CDR3 has 12 amino acids. Trimming shortened V by 1 base and J by 9 bases, and 10 bases separated the two germline ends. The CDR3 loop reads CATSRVGLTQYF. In DNA, the CDR3 is TGTGCCACCAGCAGAGTTGGGTTAACGCAGTACTTC.

This clonotype was counted ten times or more. The genes are TRBV12-3 or TRBV12-4 and TRBJ1-1, with unresolved D. The CDR3 extends over 13 amino acids. Trimming left V 3 bases short and J 11 bases short, with 16 bases between. The CDR3 reads CASSFPERGRAFF. Here the CDR3 DNA reads TGTGCCAGCAGTTTCCCAGAGCGTGGTCGGGCTTTCTTT.

The chain employs TRBV9 and TRBJ1-5; tentatively, D is TRBD1 (6 bases). The ends were cut back, 4 bases at V and 5 bases at J, with 19 bases in the middle. Germline V gene data show CDR1 as SGDLS and CDR2 as YYNGEE. The CDR3 consists of 16 residues. The CDR3 bases are TGTGCCAGCAGCCAAGATTTCGGGGGCCCCTATCAGCCCCAGCATTTT. It is translated as CASSQDFGGPYQPQHF.

The chain combines TRBV2 with TRBJ2-7; unclear D gene. From germline, CDR1 is SNHLY and CDR2 FYNNEI. CDR3 size: 14 residues. V was clipped by 1 base and J by 3 bases, with 10 bases between them. The CDR3 protein is CASSEGSVLYEQYF. Here the CDR3 DNA reads TGTGCCAGCAGTGAAGGAAGCGTCCTCTACGAGCAGTACTTC.

The V call is TRBV2, the J call TRBJ2-1; TRBD2 is a possible D gene (5 bases). Deletions cut 2 bases from V and 15 bases from J, with 14 bases between. CDR1 SNHLY and CDR2 FYNNEI come from the germline V gene. This CDR3 is 12 amino acids long. The CDR3 sequence is CASSESGVTPFF. In nucleotides, the CDR3 is TGTGCCAGCAGTGAAAGCGGAGTAACACCGTTCTTC.

Only one count was recorded for this clonotype. At one of its ends the junction is not consistent with the germline gene, which may arise from a read error. This sequence joins TRBV6-1 and TRBJ2-7, with 8 nucleotides matching TRBD2. The CDR3 sequence is 15 residues long. In germline, CDR1 is MNHNS, CDR2 SASEGT. The chain's CDR3 is CASSEAGVSSYEQYF. The CDR3 bases are TGTGCCAGCAGCGAAGCGGGGGTGAGCTCCTACGAGCAGTACTTC.

The rearrangement uses TRBV30 and TRBJ2-7; 12 bases map to TRBD2. CDR3 length equals 16 residues. The junction had 8 bases not matched to a gene; V was cut back by 1 base and J by 4 bases. Germline assignment: CDR1 GTSNPN and CDR2 SVGIG (reference sequence). The CDR3 spells CAWSARTSGIGYEQYF. CDR3 nucleotide sequence: TGTGCCTGGAGTGCGAGGACTAGCGGGATTGGATACGAGCAGTACTTC.

The gene calls are TRBV5-5 and TRBJ2-2; possible D gene TRBD2, 7 bases. Germline V lookup: CDR1 SGHKS, CDR2 YYEKEE (reference sequence). V shed 1 base and J shed 0 bases, with 10 bases lying between them. The CDR3 is 16 residues long. Written as DNA, the CDR3 is TGTGCCAGCAGCTTGTTCGGGGGGCCGAACACCGGGGAGCTGTTTTTT. Its translation: CASSLFGGPNTGELFF.

The chain recombines TRBV2 with TRBJ2-7, with D unresolved. There are 11 residues in the CDR3. Germline CDR1 is SNHLY and CDR2 is FYNNEI. Deletions cut 4 bases from V and 5 bases from J, with 6 bases between. DNA of the CDR3: TGTGCCAGCAGTGGACACGACGAGCAGTACTTC. It codes for CASSGHDEQYF.

The V call is TRBV19, the J call TRBJ2-7; 12 bases match TRBD1. Looked up from germline, CDR1 is LNHDA and CDR2 is SQIVND (reference sequence). CDR3 size: 16 residues. Trimming at V came to 3 bases and at J to 5 bases, leaving 8 bases not matched to a gene. Here the CDR3 reads CASSMGTGTGGDEQYF. The CDR3 region has the DNA TGTGCCAGTAGTATGGGGACCGGGACAGGGGGCGACGAGCAGTACTTC.

The CDR3 reads CASSSFSGSLQPQHF. The DNA for the CDR3 is TGTGCCAGTAGTTCATTTTCAGGGTCGTTGCAGCCCCAGCATTTT. The chain recombines TRBV19 with TRBJ1-5; D perhaps matches TRBD1 (5 bases). The CDR3 spans 15 residues. Germline assignment: CDR1 LNHDA and CDR2 SQIVND (reference sequence). The V end lost 5 bases, the J end lost 7 bases, and 18 bases lay between the germline ends.

This clonotype has just one count. The V call is TRBV19, the J call TRBJ2-1; 7 bases map to TRBD2. The CDR3 covers 14 residues. Germline V gives CDR1 LNHDA, CDR2 SQIVND (reference sequence). J was trimmed by 4 bases and V by 4 bases; bases with no gene match: 4. The CDR3 loop is CASSSREGYNEQFF. The CDR3 DNA is TGTGCCAGTAGTAGCAGGGAGGGATACAATGAGCAGTTCTTC.

The genes are TRBV7-6 and TRBJ2-5, with D perhaps matching TRBD2 (6 bases). The germline gives CDR1 SGHVS, CDR2 FNYEAQ. CDR3 size: 15 residues. V lost 5 bases and J lost 5, with 18 bases in between. The CDR3 loop is CASSLGQGRGETQYF. The CDR3 bases are TGTGCCAGCAGCCTGGGGCAGGGCCGGGGGGAGACCCAGTACTTC.

V and J are TRBV7-9 and TRBJ2-2, with 9 positions matching TRBD2. J gave up 7 bases and V 5 bases, and 11 bases lay outside the gene matches. The CDR3 totals 16 residues. Germline V gives CDR1 SEHNR, CDR2 FQNEAQ (reference sequence). The CDR3 reads CASSPPGLAGYGELFF. In DNA form, the CDR3 reads TGTGCCAGCAGCCCCCCGGGACTAGCAGGCTACGGGGAGCTGTTTTTT.

CDR3 residues: CSAVTNYGYTF. In DNA, the CDR3 is TGCAGTGCCGTGACTAACTATGGCTACACCTTC. The chain links TRBV20-1 to TRBJ1-2; D remains unclear. The CDR3 is 11 amino acids. Trimming removed 6 bases from V and 0 bases from J, with 5 bases in between. CDR1 is DFQATT, CDR2 SNEGSKA, per germline (reference sequence).

There are a few counts of this clonotype. The V and J genes are TRBV5-1 and TRBJ2-7, with D perhaps being TRBD1 or TRBD2 (6 bases each). CDR3 size: 16 residues. The V and J ends lost 0 bases and 4 bases respectively, with 17 bases between them. Germline CDR1 and CDR2: SGHRS and YFSETQ. The CDR3 DNA reads as TGCGCCAGCAGCTTGGTGGGCGGGACAATTACTTACGAGCAGTACTTC. As protein: CASSLVGGTITYEQYF. The variable domain in full, completed from reference TRBV5-1 and TRBJ2-7, reads KAGVTQTPRYLIKTRGQQVTLSCSPISGHRSVSWYQQTPGQGLQFLFEYFSETQRNKGNFPGRFSGRQFSNSRSEMNVSTLELGDSALYLCASSLVGGTITYEQYFGPGTRLTVT.

This clonotype was counted a few times. This chain joins TRBV3-1 and TRBJ2-5, with D tentatively TRBD1 (6 bases). This CDR3 is built from 14 residues. Germline lookup yields CDR1 LGHDT and CDR2 YNNKEL (reference sequence). V lost 7 bases, J lost 2 bases, and 14 bases lay in between. CDR3: CASTRDIKQETQYF. The CDR3 nucleotides are TGTGCCAGCACCCGGGACATAAAGCAAGAGACCCAGTACTTC.